Following are 25 T cell receptor beta chains from one sample sequenced in a study of blood T cell repertoires in COVID-19. Only in-frame clones appear in the TCRdb table, and some are missing; sequencing was by immunoSEQ multiplex PCR. Here the sample spans about 69,000 clones, 65% to 85% being singletons. The specimen was peripheral blood. The source is a man between 60 and 75 years old with acute or convalescent COVID-19.

This rearrangement joins TRBV7-3 to TRBJ1-1; the match to TRBD1 covers 8 bases. Germline-derived CDR1 and CDR2 are SGHTA and FQGTGA. V trimming: 3 bases; J trimming: 4 bases; junction bases outside the gene matches: 4. The CDR3 length is 14 residues. The chain's CDR3 is CASSFDRGGTEAFF. In DNA, the CDR3 is TGTGCCAGCAGCTTTGACAGGGGTGGCACTGAAGCTTTCTTT.

This clone turned up a few times. This rearrangement joins TRBV6-4 to TRBJ1-5; D perhaps matches TRBD1 (5 bases). Trimming removed 5 bases from V and 2 bases from J, with 13 bases in between. Germline CDR1 is MRHNA and CDR2 is SNTAGT. The CDR3 runs to 15 residues. Written as DNA, the CDR3 is TGTGCCAGCAGTTATCGCAGGGATGGCAATCAGCCCCAGCATTTT. This translates into CASSYRRDGNQPQHF.

This chain joins TRBV6-5 and TRBJ1-4; 7 bases agree with TRBD1. The V segment lost 5 bases and the J segment 7 bases; nucleotides outside the gene matches: 4. This CDR3 has 13 amino acids. Germline V gene sequence: CDR1 MNHEY, CDR2 SVGAGI. CDR3 sequence reads: CASSKNRGEKLFF. The CDR3 nucleotides are TGTGCCAGCAGTAAGAACAGGGGTGAAAAACTGTTTTTT.

Written as DNA, the CDR3 is TGTGCCAGCAGTTTATTGTCGGGCAGGGGGTCGGATTCACCCCTCCACTTT. Its translation is CASSLLSGRGSDSPLHF. The chain combines TRBV27 with TRBJ1-6, with 7 bases identical to TRBD1. CDR1 is MNHEY and CDR2 is SMNVEV in the germline V gene (reference sequence). The length of the CDR3 is 17 residues. The V segment lost 1 base and the J segment 8 bases; nucleotides outside the gene matches: 11.

Notes on this clone: In the same sample, other DNA sequences code for this CDR3. The V and J genes are TRBV4-2 and TRBJ1-3; no clear D gene. The CDR3 spans 14 residues. Per germline, CDR1 LGHNA and CDR2 YNFKEQ. The V and J ends lost 0 bases and 4 bases respectively, with 7 bases between them. The CDR3: CASSQELEGNTIYF. DNA of the CDR3: TGTGCCAGCAGCCAAGAACTTGAAGGAAACACCATATATTTT.

The V and J genes are TRBV3-1 (or the pseudogene TRBV3-2) and TRBJ2-3, with 8 bases identical to TRBD2. The V and J ends lost 4 bases and 2 bases, in that order; junction bases with no gene match: 5. The CDR3 extends over 15 amino acids. CDR1 and CDR2 (germline): LGHDT, YNNKEL (reference sequence). The CDR3 reads CASSRGLVNTDTQYF. Written as DNA, the CDR3 is TGTGCCAGCAGCCGGGGACTAGTGAACACAGATACGCAGTATTTT.

The chain joins TRBV7-2 to TRBJ1-2; D unclear. V lost 5 bases and J lost 6, with 13 bases in between. The CDR3 sequence is 13 residues long. Germline CDR1 SGHTA, CDR2 FQGNSA. The CDR3: CASSPNPRDGYTF. The DNA for the CDR3 is TGTGCCAGCAGCCCCAATCCGCGGGATGGCTACACCTTC.

V is TRBV11-2 and J is TRBJ2-7; D not certain. The germline V gene encodes CDR1 SGHAT and CDR2 FQNNGV. Trimming removed 5 bases at V and 3 bases at J, with 17 bases between. This CDR3 comprises 15 residues. CDR3 in amino acids: CASSPVLRQFYEQYF. The CDR3 nucleotides are TGTGCCAGCAGCCCCGTTCTCCGTCAGTTCTACGAGCAGTACTTC.

The chain joins TRBV7-2 to TRBJ1-6; possible D gene TRBD1, 6 bases. Germline V gives CDR1 SGHTA, CDR2 FQGNSA. V was pared by 5 bases and J by 10 bases, with 21 bases between. There are 16 residues in the CDR3. CDR3 region: CASSPLRGGAGSPLHF. The CDR3 DNA sequence: TGTGCCAGCAGCCCTCTTCGGGGGGGGGCGGGGTCACCCCTCCACTTT. Full variable domain (outside the CDR3, taken from reference TRBV7-2 and TRBJ1-6): GAGVSQSPSNKVTEKGKDVELRCDPISGHTALYWYRQSLGQGLEFLIYFQGNSAPDKSGLPSDRFSAERTGGSVSTLTIQRTQQEDSAVYLCASSPLRGGAGSPLHFGNGTRLTVT.

About this clone itself: This sample also contains other DNA sequences that code for the same CDR3. The chain recombines TRBV3-1 (or the pseudogene TRBV3-2) with TRBJ1-2; a possible D gene is TRBD1 (5 bases). Trimming removed 0 bases from V and 5 bases from J, with 10 bases in between. The CDR3 is made up of 14 amino acids. Germline-derived CDR1 and CDR2 are LGHDT and YNNKEL (reference sequence). CDR3 sequence: CASSQDGQGYGYTF. The CDR3 DNA follows: TGTGCCAGCAGCCAAGATGGCCAGGGTTATGGCTACACCTTC.

V usage is TRBV6-5 and J usage is TRBJ1-1; D perhaps matches TRBD1 (5 bases). Germline assignment: CDR1 MNHEY and CDR2 SVGAGI. The CDR3 spans 16 residues. The V and J ends lost 0 bases and 0 bases respectively, with 11 bases between them. CDR3 sequence: CASSYSSGSMNTEAFF. The DNA of the CDR3 is TGTGCCAGCAGTTACTCGTCAGGGTCCATGAACACTGAAGCTTTCTTT.

This sequence joins TRBV6-5 and TRBJ2-2, with 10 bases fitting TRBD1. V shed 6 bases, J shed 4 bases, and the junction held 5 bases outside the gene matches. This CDR3 is 15 amino acids long. Germline V gene sequence: CDR1 MNHEY, CDR2 SVGAGI. This CDR3 is CASRAGQGTTGELFF. As DNA, the CDR3 is TGTGCCAGCAGGGCGGGACAGGGGACCACCGGGGAGCTGTTTTTT.

J is TRBJ2-1 and V is TRBV24-1; the match to TRBD2 covers 12 bases. Germline V CDR1 and CDR2: KGHDR, SFDVKD. The CDR3 extends over 17 amino acids. Trimming cost V 1 base and J 4 bases; bases outside gene matches: 4. The CDR3 sequence is CATSDFELAGGYNEQFF. The CDR3 bases are TGTGCCACCAGTGATTTTGAACTAGCGGGGGGTTACAATGAGCAGTTCTTC.

This sequence joins TRBV7-2 and TRBJ1-4; perhaps TRBD1 as D (5 bases). In germline, CDR1 is SGHTA, CDR2 FQGNSA. The CDR3 has 16 amino acids. Between the trimmed V and J ends, which lost 5 bases and 0 bases, there was a span of 13 bases. The CDR3 reads CASSQPTDSTNEKLFF. The CDR3 DNA sequence: TGTGCCAGCAGCCAACCGACAGATTCAACTAATGAAAAACTGTTTTTT.

This clone was seen a handful of times. The chain uses TRBV6-5 and TRBJ2-1, with 11 bases matching TRBD2. Trimming removed 2 bases from V and 7 bases from J; junction bases left unmatched: 7. Per the germline V gene, CDR1 is MNHEY and CDR2 is SVGAGI. CDR3 size: 16 residues. Here the CDR3 reads CASSYTGLAGGNEQFF. Here the CDR3 DNA reads TGTGCCAGCAGTTACACCGGACTAGCGGGTGGGAATGAGCAGTTCTTC.

In this sample, this clone turned up a few times. CDR3 in amino acids: CASSLGSYEQYF. The CDR3 DNA reads TGTGCCAGCTCGCTCGGTTCCTACGAGCAGTACTTC. J is TRBJ2-7 and V is TRBV6-6, with D unclear. This CDR3 region has 12 residues. Germline V gene lookup returns CDR1 MNHNY and CDR2 SVGAGI (reference sequence). V lost 8 bases and J lost 1, with 9 bases in between.

The V and J genes are TRBV27 and TRBJ1-5, with no clear D. V gave up 6 bases and J gave up 4 bases, with 7 bases separating them. Germline-derived CDR1 and CDR2 are MNHEY and SMNVEV (reference sequence). The CDR3 is 12 residues long. The CDR3 here is CASSPLNQPQHF. The DNA for the CDR3 is TGTGCCAGCAGCCCCTTAAATCAGCCCCAGCATTTT.

This clone was detected only once. The genes are TRBV5-1 and TRBJ2-5, with 10 bases matching TRBD1. There are 15 residues in the CDR3. Trimming at V came to 0 bases and at J to 5 bases, leaving 4 bases not matched to a gene. Germline values: CDR1 SGHRS, CDR2 YFSETQ. The CDR3 nucleotides are TGCGCCAGCAGCTTGGAAGGGACAGGGGAGGAGACCCAGTACTTC. The encoded protein is CASSLEGTGEETQYF.

The chain has TRBV7-3 and TRBJ2-1; D not certain. CDR3 length equals 13 residues. Per germline, CDR1 SGHTA and CDR2 FQGTGA. V lost 3 bases and J 8 bases, leaving 11 bases between the germline ends. For the CDR3, the DNA is TGTGCCAGCAGCTTCAAAGACCGGGATGAGCAGTTCTTC. Amino acids: CASSFKDRDEQFF.

The chain couples TRBV5-5 to TRBJ2-1, with 10 nucleotides matching TRBD1. The CDR3 is 15 amino acids. CDR1 is SGHKS, CDR2 YYEKEE, per germline (reference sequence). Unmatched junction bases numbered 2, after V lost 3 bases and J lost 2 bases. The CDR3 sequence: CASSSGTGAYNEQFF. Written as DNA, the CDR3 is TGTGCCAGCAGCTCCGGGACAGGGGCCTACAATGAGCAGTTCTTC.

The rearrangement joins TRBV18 to TRBJ1-1; 12 bases align to TRBD1. Germline loops: CDR1 KGHSH, CDR2 LQKENI. The CDR3 is 15 residues long. The V gene end was trimmed by 5 bases and the J gene end by 4 bases; junction bases not matched to a gene: 5. The CDR3 DNA reads as TGTGCCAGCTCAGGCGGGACAGGGGGCCTCACTGAAGCTTTCTTT. Protein product: CASSGGTGGLTEAFF.

The chain links TRBV5-8 to TRBJ1-5, with unresolved D. Trimming took off 4 bases at V and 0 bases at J, with 17 bases between the two ends. Germline values: CDR1 SGHTS, CDR2 YDEGEE. The CDR3 is 17 amino acids. The CDR3 nucleotides are TGTGCCAGCAGCCTGGAGTCGGTCTCGGGTAGCAATCAGCCCCAGCATTTT. Amino acids: CASSLESVSGSNQPQHF.

The CDR3 loop is CASTLGDGANYGYTF. The CDR3 bases are TGTGCCAGCACTCTCGGTGACGGAGCTAACTATGGCTACACCTTC. V and J are TRBV25-1 and TRBJ1-2, with D uncertain. There are 15 residues in the CDR3. Germline CDR1 MGHDK, CDR2 SYGVNS. Trimming removed 7 bases at V and 0 bases at J, with 15 bases between.

The chain couples TRBV6-1 to TRBJ1-2, with TRBD1 matching over 10 bases. Trimming removed 3 bases from V and 8 bases from J; junction bases left unmatched: 3. The germline gives CDR1 MNHNS, CDR2 SASEGT. This CDR3 has 13 amino acids. DNA of the CDR3: TGTGCCAGCAGTGAGGGGACAGGGGACGGCTACACCTTC. It encodes CASSEGTGDGYTF.

The J gene is TRBJ2-2, the V gene TRBV7-2; weak D call: TRBD2 (7 bases). CDR1 and CDR2 from the germline V gene are SGHTA and FQGNSA. Between the trimmed V and J ends, which lost 1 base and 0 bases, there was a span of 9 bases. There are 16 residues in the CDR3. DNA for the CDR3: TGTGCCAGCAGCTTAGTAGGGGGGGCGAACACCGGGGAGCTGTTTTTT. Translated, it gives CASSLVGGANTGELFF.